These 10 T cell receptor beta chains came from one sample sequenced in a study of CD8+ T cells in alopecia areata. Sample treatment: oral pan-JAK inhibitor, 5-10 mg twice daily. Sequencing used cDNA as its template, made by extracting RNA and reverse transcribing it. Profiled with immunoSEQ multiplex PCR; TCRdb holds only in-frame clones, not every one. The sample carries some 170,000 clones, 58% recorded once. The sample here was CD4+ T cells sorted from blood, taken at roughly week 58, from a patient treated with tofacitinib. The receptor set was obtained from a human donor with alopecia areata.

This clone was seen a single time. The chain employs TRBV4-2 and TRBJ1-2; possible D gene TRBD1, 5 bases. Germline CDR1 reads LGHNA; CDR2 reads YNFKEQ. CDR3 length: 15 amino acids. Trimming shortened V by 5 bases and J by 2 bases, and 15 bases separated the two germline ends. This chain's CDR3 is CASSNPGEGNYGYTF. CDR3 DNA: TGTGCCAGCAGCAACCCTGGGGAGGGGAACTATGGCTACACCTTC.

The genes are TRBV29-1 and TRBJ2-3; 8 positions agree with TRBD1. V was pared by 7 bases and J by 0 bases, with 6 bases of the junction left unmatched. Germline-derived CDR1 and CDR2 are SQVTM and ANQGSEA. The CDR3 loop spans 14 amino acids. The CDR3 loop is CSGKTGASTDTQYF. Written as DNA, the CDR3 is TGCAGCGGAAAGACAGGGGCAAGCACAGATACGCAGTATTTT.

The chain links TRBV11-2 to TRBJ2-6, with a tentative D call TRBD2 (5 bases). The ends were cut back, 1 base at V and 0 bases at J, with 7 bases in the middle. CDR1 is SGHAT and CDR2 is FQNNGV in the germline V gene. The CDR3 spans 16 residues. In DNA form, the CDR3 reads TGTGCCAGCAGCTTAGTGCGGGCCTCTGGGGCCAACGTCCTGACTTTC. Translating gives CASSLVRASGANVLTF.

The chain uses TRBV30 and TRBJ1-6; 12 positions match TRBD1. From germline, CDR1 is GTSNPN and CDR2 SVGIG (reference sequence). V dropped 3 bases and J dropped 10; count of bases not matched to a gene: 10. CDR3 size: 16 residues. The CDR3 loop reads CAWRGQGAPRQSPLHF. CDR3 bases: TGTGCCTGGAGGGGACAGGGGGCTCCAAGGCAGTCACCCCTCCACTTT.

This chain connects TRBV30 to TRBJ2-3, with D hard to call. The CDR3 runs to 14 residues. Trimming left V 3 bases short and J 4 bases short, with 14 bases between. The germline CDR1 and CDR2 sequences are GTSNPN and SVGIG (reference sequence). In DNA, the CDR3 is TGTGCCTGGAGGTCCCTCGGGCAGCCAGATACGCAGTATTTT. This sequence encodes CAWRSLGQPDTQYF.

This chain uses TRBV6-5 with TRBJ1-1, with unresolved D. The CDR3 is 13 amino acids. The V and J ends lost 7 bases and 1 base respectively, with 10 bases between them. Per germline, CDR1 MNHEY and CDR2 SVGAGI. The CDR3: CASTLSGNTEAFF. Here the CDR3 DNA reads TGTGCCAGCACCTTATCGGGGAACACTGAAGCTTTCTTT.

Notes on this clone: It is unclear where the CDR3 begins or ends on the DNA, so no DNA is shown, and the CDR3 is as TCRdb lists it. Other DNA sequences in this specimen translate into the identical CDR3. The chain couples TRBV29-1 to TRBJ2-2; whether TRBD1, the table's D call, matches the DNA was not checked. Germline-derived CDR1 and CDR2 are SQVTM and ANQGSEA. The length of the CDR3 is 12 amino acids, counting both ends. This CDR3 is CSVAGGTGELFF.

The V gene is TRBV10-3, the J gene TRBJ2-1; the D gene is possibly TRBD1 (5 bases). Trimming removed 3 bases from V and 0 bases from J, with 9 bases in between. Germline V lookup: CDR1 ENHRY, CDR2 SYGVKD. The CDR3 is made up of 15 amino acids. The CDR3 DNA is TGTGCCATCAGTGACAGGGATAGCTCCTACAATGAGCAGTTCTTC. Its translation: CAISDRDSSYNEQFF.

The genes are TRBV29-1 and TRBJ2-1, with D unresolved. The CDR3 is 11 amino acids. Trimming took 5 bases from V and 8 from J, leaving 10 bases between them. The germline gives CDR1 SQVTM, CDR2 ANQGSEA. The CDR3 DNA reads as TGCAGCGTTAATTCCGTAGATGAGCAGTTCTTC. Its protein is CSVNSVDEQFF.

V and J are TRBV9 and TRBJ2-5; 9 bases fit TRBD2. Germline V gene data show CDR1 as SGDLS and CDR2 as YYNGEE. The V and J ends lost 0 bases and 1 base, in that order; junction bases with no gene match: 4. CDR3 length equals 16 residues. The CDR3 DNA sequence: TGTGCCAGCAGCGTAGCAGCGGGGGGAACCCAAGAGACCCAGTACTTC. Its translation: CASSVAAGGTQETQYF.